The rows below give T cell receptor beta chains drawn from one sample of a study of OX40 agonist ivuxolimab in advanced cancers. TCRdb's copy holds only in-frame clones and misses some; the assay was immunoSEQ multiplex PCR. The top ten hold 0.5% to 0.85% of the sample, which has about 77,000 clones, 65% to 90% seen once. The sample in question was CD4+ or CD8+ T cells sorted from blood, obtained in a trial of the OX40 agonist ivuxolimab. Receptors were obtained from an adult with an advanced solid tumor such as melanoma, head and neck, liver or kidney cancer. Each CDR3 is given with its conserved first and last residue. Fields, in order: D gene, J gene, V gene, clone size, CDR3 protein, CDR3 DNA. A D gene is named only where the DNA matches it firmly. Clone size, where shown, is once, few, many, or a class for clones that have expanded.

D gene: .; J gene: TRBJ1-5; V gene: TRBV10-3; clone size: .; CDR3 protein: CAISAGSDGNQPQHF; CDR3 DNA: TGTGCCATCAGTGCAGGGAGCGACGGCAATCAGCCCCAGCATTTT
D gene: .; J gene: TRBJ1-6; V gene: TRBV14; clone size: .; CDR3 protein: CASSSTYNSPLHF; CDR3 DNA: TGTGCCAGCAGTAGTACCTATAATTCACCCCTCCACTTT
D gene: .; J gene: TRBJ2-5; V gene: TRBV5-4; clone size: .; CDR3 protein: CASSPVGGLKGETQYF; CDR3 DNA: TGTGCCAGCAGCCCCGTGGGGGGATTGAAAGGGGAGACCCAGTACTTC
D gene: .; J gene: TRBJ2-7; V gene: TRBV19; clone size: .; CDR3 protein: CASSLSDATSYEQYF; CDR3 DNA: TGTGCCAGTAGTCTTTCGGACGCCACCTCCTACGAGCAGTACTTC
D gene: TRBD1; J gene: TRBJ2-7; V gene: TRBV6-1; clone size: .; CDR3 protein: CASRGTDSYEQYF; CDR3 DNA: TGTGCCAGCAGGGGGACAGACTCCTACGAGCAGTACTTC
D gene: .; J gene: TRBJ2-3; V gene: TRBV19; clone size: once; CDR3 protein: CASSRPLGRADTQYF; CDR3 DNA: TGTGCCAGTAGCCGACCCCTCGGACGGGCAGATACGCAGTATTTT
D gene: .; J gene: TRBJ2-6; V gene: TRBV5-1; clone size: .; CDR3 protein: CASSFGQFRSGANVLTF; CDR3 DNA: TGCGCCAGCAGCTTTGGACAGTTTCGCTCTGGGGCCAACGTCCTGACTTTC
D gene: .; J gene: TRBJ2-5; V gene: TRBV7-2; clone size: .; CDR3 protein: CASSLGGGDETQYF; CDR3 DNA: TGTGCCAGCAGCCTAGGGGGCGGGGACGAGACCCAGTACTTC
D gene: .; J gene: TRBJ1-5; V gene: TRBV18; clone size: .; CDR3 protein: CASSPQGGNQPQHF; CDR3 DNA: TGTGCCAGCTCACCACAGGGGGGCAATCAGCCCCAGCATTTT
D gene: .; J gene: TRBJ1-6; V gene: TRBV5-4; clone size: .; CDR3 protein: CASRSSGGSHNSPLHF; CDR3 DNA: TGTGCCAGCAGGTCGTCGGGGGGCTCCCATAATTCACCCCTCCACTTT
D gene: .; J gene: TRBJ1-1; V gene: TRBV5-1; clone size: .; CDR3 protein: CASSLGRSGGDTEAFF; CDR3 DNA: TGCGCCAGCAGCTTGGGAAGGTCTGGTGGGGACACTGAAGCTTTCTTT
D gene: .; J gene: TRBJ2-7; V gene: TRBV2; clone size: .; CDR3 protein: CASSYSSYEQYF; CDR3 DNA: TGTGCCAGCAGTTATAGTTCGTACGAGCAGTACTTC
D gene: TRBD2; J gene: TRBJ2-3; V gene: TRBV11-2; clone size: once; CDR3 protein: CASSLGLAGGDTQYF; CDR3 DNA: TGTGCCAGCAGCTTGGGACTAGCGGGGGGAGATACGCAGTATTTT
D gene: .; J gene: TRBJ1-2; V gene: TRBV7-2; clone size: .; CDR3 protein: CASSSPPERMYYTF; CDR3 DNA: TGTGCCAGCAGCTCTCCTCCTGAACGCATGTACTACACCTTC
D gene: TRBD1; J gene: TRBJ2-2; V gene: TRBV7-2; clone size: .; CDR3 protein: CASSLTGTGNAGELFF; CDR3 DNA: TGTGCCAGCAGCTTAACCGGGACAGGGAACGCCGGGGAGCTGTTTTTT
D gene: .; J gene: TRBJ2-3; V gene: TRBV29-1; clone size: .; CDR3 protein: CSVKWQLTDTQYF; CDR3 DNA: TGCAGCGTAAAATGGCAGCTTACAGATACGCAGTATTTT
D gene: .; J gene: TRBJ1-3; V gene: TRBV2; clone size: once; CDR3 protein: CASSDQVVSGNTIYF; CDR3 DNA: TGTGCCAGCAGTGACCAGGTAGTCTCTGGAAACACCATATATTTT
D gene: TRBD2; J gene: TRBJ2-7; V gene: TRBV7-9; clone size: .; CDR3 protein: CASSGPAGTSGTGEQYF; CDR3 DNA: TGTGCCAGCAGCGGGCCAGCCGGGACTAGCGGCACGGGCGAGCAGTACTTC
D gene: .; J gene: TRBJ1-1; V gene: TRBV7-2; clone size: once; CDR3 protein: CASSPPSTEAFF; CDR3 DNA: TGTGCCAGCAGCCCCCCGAGCACTGAAGCTTTCTTT
D gene: .; J gene: TRBJ1-6; V gene: TRBV6-6; clone size: .; CDR3 protein: CASSYSNPSLNSPLHF; CDR3 DNA: TGTGCCAGCAGTTACTCGAATCCCAGTCTCAATTCACCCCTCCACTTT
D gene: TRBD2; J gene: TRBJ2-3; V gene: TRBV30; clone size: .; CDR3 protein: CAWSVASGRTDTQYF; CDR3 DNA: TGTGCCTGGAGTGTGGCTAGCGGAAGAACAGATACGCAGTATTTT
D gene: .; J gene: TRBJ1-2; V gene: TRBV6-5; clone size: .; CDR3 protein: CASSSRQEAYGYTF; CDR3 DNA: TGTGCCAGCAGTTCGCGACAGGAGGCCTATGGCTACACCTTC
D gene: .; J gene: TRBJ1-2; V gene: TRBV19; clone size: .; CDR3 protein: CASSNQGRNYGYTF; CDR3 DNA: TGTGCCAGTAGTAATCAGGGGCGAAACTATGGCTACACCTTC
D gene: .; J gene: TRBJ2-3; V gene: TRBV4-2; clone size: .; CDR3 protein: CASSQEFGRGTDTQYF; CDR3 DNA: TGTGCCAGCAGCCAAGAATTTGGTAGAGGAACAGATACGCAGTATTTT
D gene: TRBD1; J gene: TRBJ2-7; V gene: TRBV5-1; clone size: .; CDR3 protein: CASSGGQGIYEQYF; CDR3 DNA: TGCGCCAGCAGCGGGGGACAGGGGATCTACGAGCAGTACTTC
D gene: .; J gene: TRBJ2-7; V gene: TRBV5-1; clone size: once; CDR3 protein: CASSLDQGYLHEQYF; CDR3 DNA: TGCGCCAGCAGCTTGGACCAGGGGTACCTCCACGAGCAGTACTTC
D gene: TRBD1; J gene: TRBJ2-7; V gene: TRBV27; clone size: once; CDR3 protein: CASSNNRGGEQYF; CDR3 DNA: TGTGCCAGCAGTAATAACAGGGGTGGCGAGCAGTACTTC
D gene: .; J gene: TRBJ1-4; V gene: TRBV4-2; clone size: .; CDR3 protein: CASSLGRTNEKLFF; CDR3 DNA: TGTGCCAGCAGCTTAGGACGGACTAATGAAAAACTGTTTTTT
D gene: .; J gene: TRBJ2-7; V gene: TRBV6-5; clone size: .; CDR3 protein: CASSTMYEQYF; CDR3 DNA: TGTGCCAGCAGTACCATGTACGAGCAGTACTTC